Sequencing of this TCR beta chain was carried out in a study of cytomegalovirus exposure and HLA in healthy donors. Study-level information: The 120 or so validation repertoires used the same platform as the approximately 670 first-cohort repertoires, a later analysis reported.

The donors were members of the roughly 120-subject validation cohort (separate from the approximately 650-subject first cohort). CDR1 and CDR2 (germline): LNHDA, SQIVND (reference sequence). The CDR3 length is 13 residues. The germline V and J ends were trimmed by 6 bases and 3 bases, with 8 bases remaining between them. Only in-frame clones appear in the TCRdb table, and some are missing; sequencing was by immunoSEQ multiplex PCR. The sample has 150,000 to 200,000 clones, roughly nine tenths seen once. This chain joins TRBV19 and TRBJ2-2; D is undetermined. The TCR comes from a woman younger than 30 in good health and CMV-seropositive. The source material was PBMCs. CDR3 coding DNA: TGTGCCAGTAGCTTAGTTGACACCGGGGAGCTGTTTTTT. Protein: CASSLVDTGELFF.